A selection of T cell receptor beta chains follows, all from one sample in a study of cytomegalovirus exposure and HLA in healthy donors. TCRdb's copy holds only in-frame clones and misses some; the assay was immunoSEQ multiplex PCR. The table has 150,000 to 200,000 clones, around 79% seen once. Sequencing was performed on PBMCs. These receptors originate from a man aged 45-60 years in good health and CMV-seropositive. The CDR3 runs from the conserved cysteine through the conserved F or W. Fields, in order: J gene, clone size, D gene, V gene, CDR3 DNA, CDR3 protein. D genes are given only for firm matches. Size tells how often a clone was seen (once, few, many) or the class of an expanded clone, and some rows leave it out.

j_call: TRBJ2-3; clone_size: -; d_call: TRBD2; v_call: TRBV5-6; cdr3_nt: TGTGCCAGCAGCTTGAGGACTAGCGGGGAGGGGGATACGCAGTATTTT; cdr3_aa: CASSLRTSGEGDTQYF
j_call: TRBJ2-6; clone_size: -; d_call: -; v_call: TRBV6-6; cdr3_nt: TGTGCCAGCAGTTACGCGCGGAACTCTGGGGCCAACGTCCTGACTTTC; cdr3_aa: CASSYARNSGANVLTF
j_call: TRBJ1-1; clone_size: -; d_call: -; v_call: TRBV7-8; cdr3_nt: TGTGCCAGCAGCTCGGGGTTGAACACTGAAGCTTTCTTT; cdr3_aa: CASSSGLNTEAFF
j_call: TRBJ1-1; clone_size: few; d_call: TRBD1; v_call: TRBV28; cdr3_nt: TGTGCCAGCAGTTGGACAGGGGGCACTGAAGCTTTCTTT; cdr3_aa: CASSWTGGTEAFF
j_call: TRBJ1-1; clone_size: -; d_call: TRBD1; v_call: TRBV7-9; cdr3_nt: TGTGCCAGCAGCTTAGGACAGGGGAGGCGGGACACTGAAGCTTTCTTT; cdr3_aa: CASSLGQGRRDTEAFF
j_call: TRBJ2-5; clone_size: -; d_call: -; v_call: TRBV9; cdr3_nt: TGTGCCAGCAGCGTAGGTAGTAGCCTCCGAGAGACCCAGTACTTC; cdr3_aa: CASSVGSSLRETQYF
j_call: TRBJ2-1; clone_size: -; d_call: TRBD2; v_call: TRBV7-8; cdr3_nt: TGTGCCAGCAGCAGACTAGCGGGGGGGAAAATTGAGCAGTTCTTC; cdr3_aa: CASSRLAGGKIEQFF
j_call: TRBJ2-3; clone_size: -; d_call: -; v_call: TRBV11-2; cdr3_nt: TGTGCCAGCAGCTTAAAGGAGGAACGCACAGATACGCAGTATTTT; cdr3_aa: CASSLKEERTDTQYF
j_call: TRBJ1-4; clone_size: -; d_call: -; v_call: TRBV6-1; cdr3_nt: TGTGCCAGCAGTGAATATTCTAATGAAAAACTGTTTTTT; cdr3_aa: CASSEYSNEKLFF
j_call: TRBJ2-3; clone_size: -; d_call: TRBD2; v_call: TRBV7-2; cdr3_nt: TGTGCCAGCAGCCCCCCCCGTTGGACTAGCGGGGGGACAGATACGCAGTATTTT; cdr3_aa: CASSPPRWTSGGTDTQYF
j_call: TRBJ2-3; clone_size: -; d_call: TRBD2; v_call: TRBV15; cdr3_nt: TGTGCCACCAGCAGAGTACGGGGGGTTCCCACAGATACGCAGTATTTT; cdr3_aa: CATSRVRGVPTDTQYF
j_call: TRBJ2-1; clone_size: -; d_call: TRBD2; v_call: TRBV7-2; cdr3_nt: TGTGCCAGCAGCCCTAGCGGGGGGGCAAATGAGCAGTTCTTC; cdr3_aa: CASSPSGGANEQFF
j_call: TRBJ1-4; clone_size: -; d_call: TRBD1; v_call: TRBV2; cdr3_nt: TGTGCCAGCAGTGAAAGGGGGCCCACTAATGAAAAACTGTTTTTT; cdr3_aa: CASSERGPTNEKLFF
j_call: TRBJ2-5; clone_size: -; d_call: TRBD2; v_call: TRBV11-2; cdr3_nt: TGTGCCAGCAGCTTCCTCCTAGCGGGGCGCCAAGAGACCCAGTACTTC; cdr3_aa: CASSFLLAGRQETQYF
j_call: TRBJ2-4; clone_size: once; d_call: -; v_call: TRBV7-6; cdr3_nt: TGTGCCAGCAGCTTAGGGACGGGGGCCAAAAACATTCAGTACTTC; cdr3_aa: CASSLGTGAKNIQYF
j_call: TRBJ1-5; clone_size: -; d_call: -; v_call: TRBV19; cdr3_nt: TGTGCCAGTAGGGAGGGGTCGTTTCGTGGTCAGCCCCAGCATTTT; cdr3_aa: CASREGSFRGQPQHF
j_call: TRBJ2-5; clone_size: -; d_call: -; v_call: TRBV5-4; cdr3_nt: TGTGCCAGCAGCTTGGCGCCGAACAGTGGGGAGACCCAGTACTTC; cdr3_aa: CASSLAPNSGETQYF
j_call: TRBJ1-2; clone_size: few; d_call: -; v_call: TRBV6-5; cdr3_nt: TGTGCCAGCAGTTACTCCACGCACGGGGTCTATGGCTACACCTTC; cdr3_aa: CASSYSTHGVYGYTF
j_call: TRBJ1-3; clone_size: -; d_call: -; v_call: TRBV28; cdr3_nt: TGTGCCAGCAGTCGACACGGAAACACCATATATTTT; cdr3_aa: CASSRHGNTIYF
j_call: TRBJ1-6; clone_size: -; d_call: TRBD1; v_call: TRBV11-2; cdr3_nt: TGTGCCAGCAGGCCGGAGGGGGCAATTAATTCACCCCTCCACTTT; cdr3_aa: CASRPEGAINSPLHF
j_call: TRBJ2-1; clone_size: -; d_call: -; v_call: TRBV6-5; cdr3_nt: TGTGCCAGCAGCCCCGGGCCGGGGTCCAATGAGCAGTTCTTC; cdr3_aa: CASSPGPGSNEQFF
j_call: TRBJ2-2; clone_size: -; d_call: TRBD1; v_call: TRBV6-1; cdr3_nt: TGTGCCAGCAGTCCGGACAGGGTGTACACCGGGGAGCTGTTTTTT; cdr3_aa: CASSPDRVYTGELFF
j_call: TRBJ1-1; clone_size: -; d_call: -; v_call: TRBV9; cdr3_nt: TGTGCCAGCAGCCCCGGACAGGAAGCTTTCTTT; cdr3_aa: CASSPGQEAFF
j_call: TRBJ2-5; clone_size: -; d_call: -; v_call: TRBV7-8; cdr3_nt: TGTGCCAGCAGCCGAGGCAGAGCGATAGAGACCCAGTACTTC; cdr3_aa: CASSRGRAIETQYF
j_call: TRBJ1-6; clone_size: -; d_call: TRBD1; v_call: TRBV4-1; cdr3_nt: TGCGCCAGCAGCTCAAGGACAGGGGAGTCACCCCTCCACTTT; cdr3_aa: CASSSRTGESPLHF
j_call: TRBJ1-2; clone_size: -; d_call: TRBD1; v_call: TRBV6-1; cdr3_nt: TGTGCCAGCAGGACAGGGAACTATGGCTACACCTTC; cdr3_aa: CASRTGNYGYTF
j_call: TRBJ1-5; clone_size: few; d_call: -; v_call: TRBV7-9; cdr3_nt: TGTGCCAGCAGCTCCTACAATCAGCCCCAGCATTTT; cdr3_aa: CASSSYNQPQHF